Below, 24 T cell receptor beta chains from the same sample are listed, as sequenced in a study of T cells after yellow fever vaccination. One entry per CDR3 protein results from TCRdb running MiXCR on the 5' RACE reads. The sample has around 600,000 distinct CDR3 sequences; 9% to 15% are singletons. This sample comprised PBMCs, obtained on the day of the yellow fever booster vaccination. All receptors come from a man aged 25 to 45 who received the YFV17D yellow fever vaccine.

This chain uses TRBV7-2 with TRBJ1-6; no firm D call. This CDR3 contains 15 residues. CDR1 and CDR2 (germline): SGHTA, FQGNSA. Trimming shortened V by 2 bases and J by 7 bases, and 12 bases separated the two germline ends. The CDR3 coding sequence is TGTGCCAGCAGCTTAAGATGGGGTGAAAATTCACCCCTCCACTTT. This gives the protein CASSLRWGENSPLHF.

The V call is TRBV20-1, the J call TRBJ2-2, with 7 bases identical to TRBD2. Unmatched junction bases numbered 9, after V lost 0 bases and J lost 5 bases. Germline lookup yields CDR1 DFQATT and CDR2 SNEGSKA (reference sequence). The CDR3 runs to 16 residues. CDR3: CSARDWGGSRTGELFF. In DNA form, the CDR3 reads TGCAGTGCTAGAGATTGGGGAGGGAGTCGAACCGGGGAGCTGTTTTTT.

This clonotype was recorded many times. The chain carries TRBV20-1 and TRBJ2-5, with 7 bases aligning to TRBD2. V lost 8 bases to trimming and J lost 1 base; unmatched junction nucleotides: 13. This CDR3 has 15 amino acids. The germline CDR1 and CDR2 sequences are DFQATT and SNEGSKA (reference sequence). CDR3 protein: CSQAFSGSLQETQYF. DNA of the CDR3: TGCAGTCAGGCCTTTAGCGGGTCACTCCAAGAGACCCAGTACTTC.

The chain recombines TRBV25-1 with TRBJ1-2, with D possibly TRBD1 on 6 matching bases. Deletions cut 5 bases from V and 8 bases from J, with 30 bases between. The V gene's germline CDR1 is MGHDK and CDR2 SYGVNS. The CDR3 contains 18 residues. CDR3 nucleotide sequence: TGTGCCAGCAGTCCTGGGGGGGGCTCTGGTTCGCCGGCCCCGGGCTACACCTTC. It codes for CASSPGGGSGSPAPGYTF.

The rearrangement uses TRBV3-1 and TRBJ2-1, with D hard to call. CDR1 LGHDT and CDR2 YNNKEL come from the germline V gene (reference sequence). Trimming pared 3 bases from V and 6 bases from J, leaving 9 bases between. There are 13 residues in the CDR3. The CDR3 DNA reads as TGTGCCAGCAGCCAGGAACCCCTCAATGAGCAGTTCTTC. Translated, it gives CASSQEPLNEQFF.

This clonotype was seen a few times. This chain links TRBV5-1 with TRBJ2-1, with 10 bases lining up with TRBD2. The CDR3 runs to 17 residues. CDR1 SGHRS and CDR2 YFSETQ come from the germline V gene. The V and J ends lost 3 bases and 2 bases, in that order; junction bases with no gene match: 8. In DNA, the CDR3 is TGCGCCAGCAGCTCTAGCGGGAGAGGCCGACCCTACAATGAGCAGTTCTTC. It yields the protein CASSSSGRGRPYNEQFF. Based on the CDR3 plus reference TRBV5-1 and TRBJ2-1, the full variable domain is KAGVTQTPRYLIKTRGQQVTLSCSPISGHRSVSWYQQTPGQGLQFLFEYFSETQRNKGNFPGRFSGRQFSNSRSEMNVSTLELGDSALYLCASSSSGRGRPYNEQFFGPGTRLTVL.

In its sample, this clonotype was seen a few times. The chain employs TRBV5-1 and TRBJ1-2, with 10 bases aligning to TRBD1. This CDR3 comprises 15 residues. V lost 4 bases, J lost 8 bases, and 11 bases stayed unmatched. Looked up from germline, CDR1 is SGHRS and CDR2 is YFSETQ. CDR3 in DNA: TGCGCCAGCAGCCCGATCCGGGACAGGGGTGACGGCTACACCTTC. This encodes CASSPIRDRGDGYTF.

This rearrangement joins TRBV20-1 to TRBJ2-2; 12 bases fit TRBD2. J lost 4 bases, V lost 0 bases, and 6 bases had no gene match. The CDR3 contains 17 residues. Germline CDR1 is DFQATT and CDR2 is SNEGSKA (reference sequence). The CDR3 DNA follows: TGCAGTGCTAGAGATGGACTAGCGGGACCCTTCACCGGGGAGCTGTTTTTT. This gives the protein CSARDGLAGPFTGELFF.

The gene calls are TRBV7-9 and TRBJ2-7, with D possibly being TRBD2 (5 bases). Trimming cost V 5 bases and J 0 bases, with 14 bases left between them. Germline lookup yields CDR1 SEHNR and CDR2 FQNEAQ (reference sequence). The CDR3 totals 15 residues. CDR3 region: CASSLSERSSYEQYF. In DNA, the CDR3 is TGTGCCAGCAGCCTCTCCGAGCGGAGCTCCTACGAGCAGTACTTC.

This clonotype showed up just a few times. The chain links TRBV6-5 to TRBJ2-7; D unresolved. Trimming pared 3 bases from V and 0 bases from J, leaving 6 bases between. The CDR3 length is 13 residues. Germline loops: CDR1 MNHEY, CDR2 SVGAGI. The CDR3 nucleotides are TGTGCCAGCAGTTATCGCATCTCCTACGAGCAGTACTTC. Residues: CASSYRISYEQYF.

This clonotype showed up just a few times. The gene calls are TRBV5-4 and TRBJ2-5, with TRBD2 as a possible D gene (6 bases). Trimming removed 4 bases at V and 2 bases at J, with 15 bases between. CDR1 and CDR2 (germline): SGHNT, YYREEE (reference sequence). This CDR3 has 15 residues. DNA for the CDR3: TGTGCCAGCAGCCGCACCGGGACTCAACAAGAGACCCAGTACTTC. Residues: CASSRTGTQQETQYF.

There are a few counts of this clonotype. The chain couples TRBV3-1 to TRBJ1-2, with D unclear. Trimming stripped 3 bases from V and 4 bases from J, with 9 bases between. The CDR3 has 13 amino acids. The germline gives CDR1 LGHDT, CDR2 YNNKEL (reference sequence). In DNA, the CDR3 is TGTGCCAGCAGCCATCAGGATGGCTATGGCTACACCTTC. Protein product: CASSHQDGYGYTF.

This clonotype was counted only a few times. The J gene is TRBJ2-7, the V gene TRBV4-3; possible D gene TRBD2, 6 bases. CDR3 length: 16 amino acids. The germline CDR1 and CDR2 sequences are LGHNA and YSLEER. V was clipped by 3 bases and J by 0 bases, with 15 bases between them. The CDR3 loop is CASSQAGHPSSYEQYF. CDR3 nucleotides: TGCGCCAGCAGCCAGGCGGGGCACCCCAGCTCCTACGAGCAGTACTTC.

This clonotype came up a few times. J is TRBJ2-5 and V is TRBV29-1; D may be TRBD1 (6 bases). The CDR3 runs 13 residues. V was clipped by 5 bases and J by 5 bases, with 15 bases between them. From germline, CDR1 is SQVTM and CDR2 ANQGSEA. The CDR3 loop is CSVRTGSSETQYF. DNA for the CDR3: TGCAGCGTTAGAACAGGGAGCTCGGAGACCCAGTACTTC.

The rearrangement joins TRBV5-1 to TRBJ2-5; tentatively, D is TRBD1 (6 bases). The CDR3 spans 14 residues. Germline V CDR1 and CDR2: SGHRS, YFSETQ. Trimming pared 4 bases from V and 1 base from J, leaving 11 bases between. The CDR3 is CASSPQGTQETQYF. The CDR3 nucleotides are TGCGCCAGCAGCCCACAGGGTACCCAAGAGACCCAGTACTTC.

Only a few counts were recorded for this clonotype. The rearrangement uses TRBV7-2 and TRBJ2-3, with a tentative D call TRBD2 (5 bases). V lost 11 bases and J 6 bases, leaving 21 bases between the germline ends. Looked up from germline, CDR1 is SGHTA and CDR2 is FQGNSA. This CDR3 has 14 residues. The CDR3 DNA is TGTGCCGCCAGGAGCGCTCGGGATGGGGATACGCAGTATTTT. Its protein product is CAARSARDGDTQYF.

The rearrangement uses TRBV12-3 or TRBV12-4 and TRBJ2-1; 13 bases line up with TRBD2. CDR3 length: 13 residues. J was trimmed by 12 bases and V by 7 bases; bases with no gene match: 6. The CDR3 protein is CASITSGRAGQFF. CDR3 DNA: TGTGCCAGCATCACTAGCGGGAGGGCCGGGCAGTTCTTC.

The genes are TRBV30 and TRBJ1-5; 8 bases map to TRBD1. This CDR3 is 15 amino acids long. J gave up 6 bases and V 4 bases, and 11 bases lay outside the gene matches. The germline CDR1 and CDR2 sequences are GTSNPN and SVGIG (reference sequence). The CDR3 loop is CAWTRQGQGSQPQHF. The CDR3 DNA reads TGTGCCTGGACGCGACAGGGGCAGGGGAGTCAGCCCCAGCATTTT.

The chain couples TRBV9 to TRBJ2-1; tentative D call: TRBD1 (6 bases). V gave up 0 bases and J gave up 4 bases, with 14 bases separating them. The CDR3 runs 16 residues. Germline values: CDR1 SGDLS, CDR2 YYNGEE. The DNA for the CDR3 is TGTGCCAGCAGCGTAGAAGCAGGGGTCGGGTACAATGAGCAGTTCTTC. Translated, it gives CASSVEAGVGYNEQFF.

For the CDR3, the DNA is TGCAGTGCTAGATCAGGGGGCGAATACAATGAGCAGTTCTTC. Translated, it gives CSARSGGEYNEQFF. The J gene is TRBJ2-1, the V gene TRBV20-1, with TRBD1 matching over 8 bases. This CDR3 spans 14 amino acids. Trimming removed 2 bases from V and 4 bases from J; junction bases left unmatched: 4. Per the germline V gene, CDR1 is DFQATT and CDR2 is SNEGSKA (reference sequence).

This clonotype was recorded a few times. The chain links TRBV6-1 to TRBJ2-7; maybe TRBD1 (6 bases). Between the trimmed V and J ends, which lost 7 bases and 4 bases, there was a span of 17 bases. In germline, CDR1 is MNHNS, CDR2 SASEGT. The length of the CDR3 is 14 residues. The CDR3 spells CASTKGTLSYEQYF. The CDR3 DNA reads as TGTGCCAGCACCAAGGGGACACTATCGTACGAGCAGTACTTC.

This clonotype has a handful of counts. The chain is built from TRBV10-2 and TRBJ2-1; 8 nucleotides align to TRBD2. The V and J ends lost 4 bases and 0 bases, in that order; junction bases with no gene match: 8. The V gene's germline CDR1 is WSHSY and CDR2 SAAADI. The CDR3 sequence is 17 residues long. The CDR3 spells CASSGVGSGSSYNEQFF. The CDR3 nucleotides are TGCGCCAGCAGTGGGGTCGGGAGCGGGAGCTCCTACAATGAGCAGTTCTTC.

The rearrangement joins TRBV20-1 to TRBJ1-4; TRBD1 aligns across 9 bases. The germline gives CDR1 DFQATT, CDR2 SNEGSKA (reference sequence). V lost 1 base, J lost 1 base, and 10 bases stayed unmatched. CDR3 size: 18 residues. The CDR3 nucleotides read TGCAGTGCTAGAGCCCGCCGGGACAGGGTTGTAACTAATGAAAAACTGTTTTTT. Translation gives CSARARRDRVVTNEKLFF.

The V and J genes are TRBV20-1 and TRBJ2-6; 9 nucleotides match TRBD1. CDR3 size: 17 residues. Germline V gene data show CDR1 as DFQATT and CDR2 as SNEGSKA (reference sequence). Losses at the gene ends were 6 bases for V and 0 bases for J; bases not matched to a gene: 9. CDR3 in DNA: TGCAGTGCAGAGCCGGGACAGGGTTTCTCTGGGGCCAACGTCCTGACTTTC. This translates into CSAEPGQGFSGANVLTF.